Listed below are T cell receptor beta chains from one sample, sequenced in a study of T cell responses to AZD1222 COVID-19 vaccine. The assay was immunoSEQ multiplex PCR, and TCRdb's table has in-frame clones only and misses some. The sample includes approximately 99,000 clones, 85% to 90% of them seen just once. Sequenced material: peripheral blood, taken on day 0 of AZD1222 vaccination. Receptor source: an adult in good health. Both conserved end residues are part of each CDR3. The D gene is left open where the match is weak. A clone size is listed for some rows: how often the clone was seen (once, few, many), or a class if it is expanded.

size,D,V,J,length,DNA,CDR3
.,TRBD1,TRBV2,TRBJ1-4,16,TGTGCCAGCAGTGAACGGACAGGGGGCGGTAGTGGAAAACTGTTTTTT,CASSERTGGGSGKLFF
.,TRBD1,TRBV6-1,TRBJ1-2,13,TGTGCCAGCAGTGAAGCCGACCAGGGGGCGAGGACCTTC,CASSEADQGARTF
.,TRBD1,TRBV18,TRBJ1-1,15,TGTGCCAGCTCACCACTGGCGACAGGGGATCGGGAGGCTTTCTTT,CASSPLATGDREAFF
.,.,TRBV5-6,TRBJ2-7,13,TGTGCCAGCAGCTTGTGGACGGCCTACGAGCAGTACTTC,CASSLWTAYEQYF
.,.,TRBV30,TRBJ1-2,16,TGTGCCTGGAGTGCGTTTGGGACCTCGGGCGGTTATGGCTACACCTTC,CAWSAFGTSGGYGYTF
.,.,TRBV19,TRBJ1-5,14,TGTGCCAGTAGGGGCCCTCGGGTGGATCAGCCCCAGCATTTT,CASRGPRVDQPQHF
.,.,TRBV28,TRBJ1-4,15,TGTGCCAGCAGGGGGGACGAGGGTTGGGGCGAAAAACTGTTTTTT,CASRGDEGWGEKLFF
.,.,TRBV11-2,TRBJ2-1,11,TGTGCCAGCAGCTCCGTAGATGAGCAGTTCTTC,CASSSVDEQFF
.,TRBD1,TRBV5-4,TRBJ2-3,15,TGTGCCAGCAGCTTTAAGACAGGGCGGGCAGATACGCAGTATTTT,CASSFKTGRADTQYF
.,TRBD2,TRBV6-4,TRBJ2-5,15,TGTGCCAGCAGTGAGTCCGCGGGGGGTCGAGAGACCCAGTACTTC,CASSESAGGRETQYF
.,.,TRBV3-1/TRBV3-2,TRBJ2-7,15,TGTGCCAGCAGCCTTAGGGCCCAAAGCTCCTACGAGCAGTACTTC,CASSLRAQSSYEQYF
.,TRBD2,TRBV3-1/TRBV3-2,TRBJ2-7,15,TGTGCCAGCAGACAAAGCGGGGGGGAATCCTACGAGCAGTACTTC,CASRQSGGESYEQYF
.,.,TRBV11-2,TRBJ2-7,11,TGTGCCAGCAGCCTCAAATACGAGCAGTACTTC,CASSLKYEQYF
.,.,TRBV24-1,TRBJ1-2,16,TGTGCCACCAGTGATTCACAGGGATCTATTAACTATGGCTACACCTTC,CATSDSQGSINYGYTF
.,TRBD2,TRBV11-2,TRBJ2-2,16,TGTGCCAGCAGCGGTACTAGCGGGGGGTACACCGGGGAGCTGTTTTTT,CASSGTSGGYTGELFF
.,TRBD2,TRBV5-1,TRBJ2-7,15,TGCGCCAGCAGCTTGGCTGCCGGGGCGGGGGGTGAGCAGTACTTC,CASSLAAGAGGEQYF
.,.,TRBV11-2,TRBJ2-1,15,TGTGCCAGCAGCTTTAGGAATGATGGGTACAATGAGCAGTTCTTC,CASSFRNDGYNEQFF
.,.,TRBV4-1,TRBJ1-2,14,TGCGCCAGCAGCCAAGAGGGCACCATCTATGGCTACACCTTC,CASSQEGTIYGYTF
.,.,TRBV7-2,TRBJ1-4,12,TGTGCCAGCAGCTTAGGAGGTGAAAAACTGTTTTTT,CASSLGGEKLFF
.,.,TRBV2,TRBJ1-4,11,TGTGCCAGCAGGATGGGGGAAAAACTGTTTTTT,CASRMGEKLFF
.,.,TRBV6-4,TRBJ1-1,13,TGTGCCAGCAGTGACGACATGAACACTGAAGCTTTCTTT,CASSDDMNTEAFF
.,TRBD1,TRBV2,TRBJ2-4,17,TGTGCCAGCAGTCCACCCTTGGGACAGTCTGGGCGGGACATTCAGTACTTC,CASSPPLGQSGRDIQYF
.,.,TRBV7-9,TRBJ2-3,14,TGTGCCAGCAGCTTAGACCAGCTCGGAGATACGCAGTATTTT,CASSLDQLGDTQYF
.,TRBD1,TRBV29-1,TRBJ1-3,13,TGCAGCGTAGAGACAGGGGTTGGAAACACCATATATTTT,CSVETGVGNTIYF
.,.,TRBV7-9,TRBJ2-1,14,TGTGCCAGCAGCTTAGAAGACAGGAAGGGTGAGCAGTTCTTC,CASSLEDRKGEQFF
.,.,TRBV3-1/TRBV3-2,TRBJ2-7,12,TGTGCCAGCAGCCAAGATGGCTACGAGCAGTACTTC,CASSQDGYEQYF
once,.,TRBV2,TRBJ2-5,13,TGTGCCAGCATCCAGGAGGTGGGAGAGACCCAGTACTTC,CASIQEVGETQYF
.,.,TRBV10-2,TRBJ1-2,16,TGCGCCAGCAGCTTAGTACGGGACGGCCTTCCCTATGGCTACACCTTC,CASSLVRDGLPYGYTF